This record covers a single T cell receptor beta chain. Its antigen is unidentified. These data come from a study of blood T cells in healthy people across ages. General study results and limits: Naive CD4+ cells and diversity were both higher in long-lived donors than in aged donors. Across samples, TCR beta diversity tracked strongly with naive T cell percentage. Older individuals had lower TCR beta diversity per million T cells (the decline was roughly linear).

Primed by a sample-barcoded 5' primer and a J-beta primer mix, a second PCR proceeded for about 6 to 12 cycles. The template-switch adaptor was a 5' adaptor with 12 random nucleotides. It tagged each cDNA molecule. MiXCR, run by TCRdb on the 5' RACE reads, gives a single entry per CDR3 protein. The sample lists around 1,900,000 distinct CDR3 sequences, roughly 43% occurring once. This CDR3 has 19 amino acids. Germline V gene data show CDR1 as SQVTM and CDR2 as ANQGSEA. J lost 4 bases, V lost 2 bases, and 22 bases had no gene match. The receptor's source is a human donor in good health. V usage is TRBV29-1 and J usage is TRBJ2-7, with 8 bases identical to TRBD1. The specimen sequenced was blood. CDR3 sequence: CSVEPVWGQAAHLMYEQYF. The CDR3 DNA sequence: TGCAGCGTTGAACCTGTATGGGGACAGGCGGCCCATTTAATGTACGAGCAGTACTTC.